This T cell receptor beta chain originates from a study of pediatric ulcerative colitis. The wider study: Six or seven patients showed pancolitis and two showed left-sided colitis.

This table comes from immunoSEQ multiplex PCR, and its TCRdb copy is limited to in-frame clones, with some not included. The sample lists 65,000 or so clones; 85% to 90% were seen once. This CDR3 has 16 amino acids. V was cut by 4 bases and J by 7 bases, with 22 bases left in between. CDR1 is SGHTA, CDR2 FQGNSA, per germline. This clone appeared once. Its target is not known. Study outcomes and limitations: Repertoires came from total lymphocyte DNA, not specific subsets. In rectum, acute severe colitis had expanded clones and less diversity. Blood-rectal clonal overlap within each person was significantly higher in ulcerative colitis patients than controls.

Sequencing was done on a sample of blood. This receptor was taken from a boy aged 5-17 years with severe ulcerative colitis. The chain recombines TRBV7-2 with TRBJ2-5, with a tentative D call TRBD2 (7 bases). CDR3 in amino acids: CASSSARKGGGGTQYF. The CDR3, as DNA: TGTGCCAGCAGCTCGGCCCGGAAGGGGGGAGGGGGGACCCAGTACTTC.